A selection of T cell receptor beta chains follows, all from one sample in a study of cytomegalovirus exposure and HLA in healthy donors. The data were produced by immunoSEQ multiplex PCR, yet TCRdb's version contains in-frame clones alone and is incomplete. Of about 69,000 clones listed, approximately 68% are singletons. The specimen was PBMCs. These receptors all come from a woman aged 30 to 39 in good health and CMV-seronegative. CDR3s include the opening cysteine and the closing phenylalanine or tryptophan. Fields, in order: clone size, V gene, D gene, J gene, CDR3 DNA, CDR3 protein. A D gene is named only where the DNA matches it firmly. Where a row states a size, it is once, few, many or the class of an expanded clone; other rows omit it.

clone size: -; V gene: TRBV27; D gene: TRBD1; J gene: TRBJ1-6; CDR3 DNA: TGTGCCAGCAGAGACAGGGGGGACAATTCACCCCTCCACTTT; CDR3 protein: CASRDRGDNSPLHF
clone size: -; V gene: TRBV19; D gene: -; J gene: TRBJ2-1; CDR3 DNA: TGTGCCAGTAGTATAGATGGGGGGTTCTACAATGAGCAGTTCTTC; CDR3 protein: CASSIDGGFYNEQFF
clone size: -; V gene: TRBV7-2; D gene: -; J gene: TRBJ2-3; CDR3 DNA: TGTGCCAGCAGCCCCGATGGACTCCTCCGCACAGATACGCAGTATTTT; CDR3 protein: CASSPDGLLRTDTQYF
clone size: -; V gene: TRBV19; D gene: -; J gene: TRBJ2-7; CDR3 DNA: TGTGCCAGTAGTGCACTTACAGGATCCTACGAGCAGTACTTC; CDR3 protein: CASSALTGSYEQYF
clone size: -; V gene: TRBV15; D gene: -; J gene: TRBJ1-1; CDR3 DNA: TGTGCCACCAGTTACGAAGGGGAAACTGAAGCTTTCTTT; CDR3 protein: CATSYEGETEAFF
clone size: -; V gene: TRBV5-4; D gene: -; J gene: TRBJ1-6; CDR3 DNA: TGTGCCAGCAGCTCCGGGGGTTTTGATTCACCCCTCCACTTT; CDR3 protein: CASSSGGFDSPLHF
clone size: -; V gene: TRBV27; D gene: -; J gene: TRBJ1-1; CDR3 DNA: TGTGCCAGCAGTAAACCACATCGGGGGGGTAGCGGCACTGAAGCTTTCTTT; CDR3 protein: CASSKPHRGGSGTEAFF
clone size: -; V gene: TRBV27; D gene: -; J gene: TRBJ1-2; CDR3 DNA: TGTGCCAGCAGCTTCACTGGACAGCGCAATGGCTACACCTTC; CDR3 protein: CASSFTGQRNGYTF
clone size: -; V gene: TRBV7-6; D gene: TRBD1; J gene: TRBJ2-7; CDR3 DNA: TGTGCCAGCAGCCGGCTTAGGGGGCACGGCGAGCAGTACTTC; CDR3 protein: CASSRLRGHGEQYF
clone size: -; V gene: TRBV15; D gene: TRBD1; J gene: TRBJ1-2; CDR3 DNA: TGTGCCACCAGCAGAGACAGGGGGGATGGCTACACCTTC; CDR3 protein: CATSRDRGDGYTF
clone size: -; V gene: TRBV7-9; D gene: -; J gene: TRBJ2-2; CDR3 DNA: TGTGCCAGCAGCGTGCGTTTCACCGGGGAGCTGTTTTTT; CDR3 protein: CASSVRFTGELFF
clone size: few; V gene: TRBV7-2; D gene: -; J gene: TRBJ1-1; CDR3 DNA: TGTGCCAGCAGCTTTGGCGGTGGGAACACTGAAGCTTTCTTT; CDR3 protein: CASSFGGGNTEAFF
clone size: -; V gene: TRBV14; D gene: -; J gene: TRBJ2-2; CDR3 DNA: TGTGCCAGCAGCCAAGATCTTCGGACCGGGGAGCTGTTTTTT; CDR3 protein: CASSQDLRTGELFF
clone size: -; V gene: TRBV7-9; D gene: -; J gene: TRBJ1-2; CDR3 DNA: TGTGCCAGCAGCTTAGCGCACAGGGAAGGCTACACCTTC; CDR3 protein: CASSLAHREGYTF
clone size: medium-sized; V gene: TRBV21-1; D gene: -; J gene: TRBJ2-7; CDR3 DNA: TGTGCCAGCAGCAAAATACGCCTAGCGGGAATTTACGAGCAGTACTTC; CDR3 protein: CASSKIRLAGIYEQYF
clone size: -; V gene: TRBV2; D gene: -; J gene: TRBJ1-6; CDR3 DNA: TGTGCCGGCTCGGGACTTCGCAATAATTCACCCCTCCACTTT; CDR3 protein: CAGSGLRNNSPLHF
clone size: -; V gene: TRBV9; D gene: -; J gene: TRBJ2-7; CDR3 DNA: TGTGCCAGCAGCCGGGGGTACGAGCAGTACTTC; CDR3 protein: CASSRGYEQYF
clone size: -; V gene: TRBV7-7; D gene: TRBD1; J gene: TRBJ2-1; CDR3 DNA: TGTGCTAGCAGCATTGGACAGGGGGCTTTACAGTTCTTC; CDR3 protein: CASSIGQGALQFF
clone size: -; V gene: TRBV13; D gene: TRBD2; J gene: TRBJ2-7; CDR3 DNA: TGTGCCAGCAGCCCCGGGACTAACTACGAGCAGTACTTC; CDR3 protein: CASSPGTNYEQYF
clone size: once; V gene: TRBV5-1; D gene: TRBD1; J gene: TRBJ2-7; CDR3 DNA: TGCGCCAGCAGCTTGGGGACCGGGACAGGGACCTACGAGCAGTACTTC; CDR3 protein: CASSLGTGTGTYEQYF
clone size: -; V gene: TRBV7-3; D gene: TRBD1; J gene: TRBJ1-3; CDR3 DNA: TGTGCCAGCAGCCTACTTCCGACAGGGAGCTCTGGAAACACCATATATTTT; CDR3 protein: CASSLLPTGSSGNTIYF
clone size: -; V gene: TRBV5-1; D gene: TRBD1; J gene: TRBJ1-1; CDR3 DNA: TGCGCCAGCAGCAAGACAGGGGACGAAGCTTTCTTT; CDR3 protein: CASSKTGDEAFF
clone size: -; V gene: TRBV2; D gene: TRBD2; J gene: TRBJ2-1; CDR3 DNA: TGTGCCAGCAGAATGACTAGCCCGAACAATGAGCAGTTCTTC; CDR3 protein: CASRMTSPNNEQFF
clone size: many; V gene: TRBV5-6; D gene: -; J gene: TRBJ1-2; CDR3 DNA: TGTGCCAGCAGCTTCGACACAGCTCCGGCCGGCTACACCTTC; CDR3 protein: CASSFDTAPAGYTF
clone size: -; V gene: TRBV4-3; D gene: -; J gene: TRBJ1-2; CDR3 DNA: TGCGCCAGCAGCCAAGAAGAGGGGGTGGACTATGGCTACACCTTC; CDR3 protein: CASSQEEGVDYGYTF
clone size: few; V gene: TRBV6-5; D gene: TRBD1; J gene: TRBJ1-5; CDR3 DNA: TGTGCCAGCAGGGACGGGACAGGTAATCAGCCCCAGCATTTT; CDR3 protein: CASRDGTGNQPQHF
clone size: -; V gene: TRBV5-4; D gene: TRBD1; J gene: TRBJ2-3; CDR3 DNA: TGTGCCAGCAGCTCTACCAAACAGGGGTCAGCAGATACGCAGTATTTT; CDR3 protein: CASSSTKQGSADTQYF
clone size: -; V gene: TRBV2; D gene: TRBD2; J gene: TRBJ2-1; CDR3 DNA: TGTGCCAGCAGGGAACTAGCGGGGGGGCACGGTGAGCAGTTCTTC; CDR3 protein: CASRELAGGHGEQFF
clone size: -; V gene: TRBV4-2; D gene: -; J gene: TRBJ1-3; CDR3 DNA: TGTGCCAGCAGCCCCCCCAATGGGGGCAACACCATATATTTT; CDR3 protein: CASSPPNGGNTIYF
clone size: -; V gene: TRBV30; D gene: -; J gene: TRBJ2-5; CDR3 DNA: TGTGCCTGGAGTGTACTCGGGGAGACCCAGTACTTC; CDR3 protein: CAWSVLGETQYF
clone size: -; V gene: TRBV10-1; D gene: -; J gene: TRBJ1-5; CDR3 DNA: TGCGCCAGCAGTACAGGACGCAATCAGCCCCAGCATTTT; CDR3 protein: CASSTGRNQPQHF
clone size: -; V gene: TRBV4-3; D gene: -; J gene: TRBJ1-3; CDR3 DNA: TGCGCCAGCAGCCCCTCACCGGGGGGGACTGGAAACACCATATATTTT; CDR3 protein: CASSPSPGGTGNTIYF